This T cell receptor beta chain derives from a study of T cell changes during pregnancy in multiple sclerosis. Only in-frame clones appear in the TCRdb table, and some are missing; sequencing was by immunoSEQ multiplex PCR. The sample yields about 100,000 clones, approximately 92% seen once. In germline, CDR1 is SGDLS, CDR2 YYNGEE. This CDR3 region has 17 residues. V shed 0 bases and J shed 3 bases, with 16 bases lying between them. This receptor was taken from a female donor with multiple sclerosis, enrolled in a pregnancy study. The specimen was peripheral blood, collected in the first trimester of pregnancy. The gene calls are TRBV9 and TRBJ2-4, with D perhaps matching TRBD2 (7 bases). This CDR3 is CASSVGEGGTRKNIQYF. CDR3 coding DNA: TGTGCCAGCAGCGTAGGAGAGGGAGGGACACGCAAAAACATTCAGTACTTC.